Shown below are 27 T cell receptor beta chains from a single sample sequenced in a study of cytomegalovirus exposure and HLA in healthy donors. PCR used 60 Vbeta primers and 13 Jbeta primers. Clones were sequenced by immunoSEQ multiplex PCR, and TCRdb holds only the in-frame ones, with some missing. The sample includes 150,000 or so clones, 81% of them seen just once. The specimen was PBMCs. Every receptor here comes from a woman aged 18-35 years in good health and CMV-seropositive.

This clone was seen more than once but under ten times. J is TRBJ1-1 and V is TRBV5-1; D gene uncertain. The CDR3 runs 13 residues. Germline V gene lookup returns CDR1 SGHRS and CDR2 YFSETQ. Trimming removed 1 base from V and 5 bases from J, with 9 bases in between. The CDR3 region is CASSLTVETEAFF. As DNA, the CDR3 is TGCGCCAGCAGCTTGACAGTTGAGACTGAAGCTTTCTTT.

This sequence joins TRBV2 and TRBJ1-1; D is uncertain. CDR3 length: 13 amino acids. V was trimmed by 3 bases and J by 11 bases, leaving 16 bases between them. Germline values: CDR1 SNHLY, CDR2 FYNNEI. DNA of the CDR3: TGTGCCAGCAGTGACGGAGGCCCCTCGGGGGCTTTCTTT. Amino acids: CASSDGGPSGAFF.

The chain recombines TRBV7-9 with TRBJ1-2; 8 nucleotides align to TRBD1. Looked up from germline, CDR1 is SEHNR and CDR2 is FQNEAQ (reference sequence). J was trimmed by 8 bases and V by 5 bases; bases with no gene match: 7. The CDR3 loop spans 13 amino acids. The CDR3 spells CASSRGQGWGYTF. The CDR3 DNA follows: TGTGCCAGCAGCCGAGGACAGGGTTGGGGCTACACCTTC. Using reference TRBV7-9 and TRBJ1-2 for the parts outside the CDR3, the full variable domain is DTGVSQNPRHKITKRGQNVTFRCDPISEHNRLYWYRQTLGQGPEFLTYFQNEAQLEKSRLLSDRFSAERPKGSFSTLEIQRTEQGDSAMYLCASSRGQGWGYTFGSGTRLTVV.

This clone appeared a few times. This chain joins TRBV6-4 and TRBJ2-2, with a weak D call TRBD2 (7 bases). The V end was cut by 6 bases, the J end by 0 bases, with 11 bases between. The CDR3 contains 15 residues. CDR1 and CDR2 from the germline V gene are MRHNA and SNTAGT. The CDR3 DNA reads TGTGCCAGCAGCCGGGGGGCAACGAACACCGGGGAGCTGTTTTTT. This translates into CASSRGATNTGELFF.

This sequence joins TRBV6-5 and TRBJ1-2; no clear D gene. The CDR3 loop spans 13 amino acids. With 2 bases removed from V and 9 bases from J, the gap between germline ends came to 13 bases. Germline values: CDR1 MNHEY, CDR2 SVGAGI. The CDR3: CASSYALEYRYTF. For the CDR3, the DNA is TGTGCCAGCAGTTACGCTCTGGAGTATCGCTACACCTTC.

The chain has TRBV4-1 and TRBJ1-2; 7 nucleotides align to TRBD1. The CDR3 is made up of 16 amino acids. V lost 4 bases to trimming and J lost 5 bases; unmatched junction nucleotides: 13. Germline CDR1 reads MGHRA; CDR2 reads YSYEKL. CDR3 sequence reads: CASSPGQSFFRYGYTF. The CDR3 DNA is TGCGCCAGCAGCCCGGGACAGAGTTTTTTCCGGTATGGCTACACCTTC.

CDR3 in DNA: TGTGCCAGCAGCCATACAGGGCGGGGGAGTAGCATGAACACTGAAGCTTTCTTT. This gives the protein CASSHTGRGSSMNTEAFF. The J gene is TRBJ1-1, the V gene TRBV4-2; a weak D match, TRBD1 (6 bases). Germline loops: CDR1 LGHNA, CDR2 YNFKEQ. The CDR3 spans 18 residues. V lost 3 bases and J lost 0, with 20 bases in between.

The rearrangement joins TRBV15 to TRBJ2-7, with 7 bases lining up with TRBD2. Germline loops: CDR1 LNHNV, CDR2 YYDKDF (reference sequence). This CDR3 has 20 residues. The J segment lost 4 bases and the V segment lost 1 base, leaving 22 bases of the junction unmatched. The CDR3 bases are TGTGCCACCAGCAGAGTACCGCCCCGGGGGGACCCAGAGGGATGGTACGAGCAGTACTTC. It yields the protein CATSRVPPRGDPEGWYEQYF.

This chain connects TRBV6-8 to TRBJ2-1; 11 bases match TRBD2. Germline CDR1 is MNHGY and CDR2 is SAAAGT. Germline trimming cut 0 bases from V and 10 bases from J; bases unmatched to any gene: 17. This CDR3 has 19 residues. This chain's CDR3 is CASSYSASGGFIWGCEQFF. CDR3 in DNA: TGTGCCAGCAGTTACTCAGCTAGCGGGGGGTTTATTTGGGGATGCGAGCAGTTCTTC.

This clone is a singleton in its sample. The chain carries TRBV6-5 and TRBJ2-1; D possibly corresponds to TRBD2 (5 bases). Germline lookup yields CDR1 MNHEY and CDR2 SVGAGI. V lost 5 bases and J lost 4, with 12 bases in between. This CDR3 is built from 14 residues. CDR3 loop: CASSQDSVYNEQFF. The CDR3 DNA sequence: TGTGCCAGCAGTCAGGACTCAGTATACAATGAGCAGTTCTTC.

V gene TRBV7-9 combines with J gene TRBJ2-6; TRBD1 agrees at 8 bases. V dropped 5 bases and J dropped 4; count of bases not matched to a gene: 16. The CDR3 sequence is 19 residues long. The germline V gene has CDR1 SEHNR and CDR2 FQNEAQ (reference sequence). Here the CDR3 reads CASSATRPRGLFGANVLTF. CDR3 nucleotide sequence: TGTGCCAGCAGCGCAACGCGTCCCAGGGGGCTATTCGGGGCCAACGTCCTGACTTTC.

This chain connects TRBV18 to TRBJ2-1; 7 bases fit TRBD2. Losses at the gene ends were 3 bases for V and 7 bases for J; bases not matched to a gene: 9. CDR1 KGHSH and CDR2 LQKENI come from the germline V gene. This CDR3 contains 15 residues. The CDR3 here is CASSPRRGEGNEQFF. In DNA, the CDR3 is TGTGCCAGCTCACCTAGAAGAGGGGAGGGGAATGAGCAGTTCTTC.

The chain has TRBV7-3 and TRBJ2-1; 10 bases align to TRBD2. After removal of 2 bases from V and 7 bases from J, the junction contained 2 bases not matched to a gene. The CDR3 has 14 residues. Germline CDR1 and CDR2: SGHTA and FQGTGA. The CDR3 DNA reads TGTGCCAGCAGCTTAGCGGGACTAGCGAATGAGCAGTTCTTC. As protein: CASSLAGLANEQFF. The full variable domain, its missing parts supplied by reference TRBV7-3 and TRBJ2-1, is GAGVSQTPSNKVTEKGKYVELRCDPISGHTALYWYRQSLGQGPEFLIYFQGTGAADDSGLPNDRFFAVRPEGSVSTLKIQRTERGDSAVYLCASSLAGLANEQFFGPGTRLTVL.

Only one count was recorded for this clone. The DNA for the CDR3 is TGTGCCTGGAGTCGGGGGACAGGGGATTTTGAGCAGTTCTTC. As protein: CAWSRGTGDFEQFF. The chain carries TRBV30 and TRBJ2-1, with 10 bases that match TRBD1. The CDR3 contains 14 residues. V shed 2 bases, J shed 9 bases, and the junction held 7 bases outside the gene matches. Per the germline V gene, CDR1 is GTSNPN and CDR2 is SVGIG (reference sequence).

The chain employs TRBV11-2 and TRBJ1-1, with D hard to call. This CDR3 is built from 14 residues. Germline CDR1 and CDR2: SGHAT and FQNNGV. Between the trimmed V and J ends, which lost 4 bases and 2 bases, there was a span of 11 bases. CDR3 bases: TGTGCCAGCAGCTCGGTACGGGGAAACACTGAAGCTTTCTTT. Protein: CASSSVRGNTEAFF.

This rearrangement joins TRBV7-4 to TRBJ2-7; 12 bases map to TRBD2. Germline V lookup: CDR1 SGHVT, CDR2 SQSDAQ. The CDR3 sequence is 14 residues long. V shed 0 bases and J 12 bases; nucleotides not matched to a gene: 6. CDR3 in amino acids: CASSLATSGGLGYF. The CDR3 coding sequence is TGTGCCAGCAGCTTAGCGACTAGCGGGGGCCTAGGGTACTTC.

This clone has just a few counts. The V and J genes are TRBV2 and TRBJ2-5; maybe TRBD1 (5 bases). Germline assignment: CDR1 SNHLY and CDR2 FYNNEI. The CDR3 sequence is 15 residues long. The V end lost 2 bases, the J end lost 5 bases, and 15 bases lay between the germline ends. The CDR3 reads CASSEKGRVWETQYF. CDR3 DNA: TGTGCCAGCAGTGAAAAGGGCAGGGTGTGGGAGACCCAGTACTTC.

The chain links TRBV6-5 to TRBJ2-2, with 7 nucleotides matching TRBD2. The CDR3 is made up of 16 amino acids. Per the germline V gene, CDR1 is MNHEY and CDR2 is SVGAGI. V was pared by 2 bases and J by 2 bases, with 5 bases of the junction left unmatched. The CDR3 DNA follows: TGTGCCAGCAGTTACAGCGGGGCCCTCAACACCGGGGAGCTGTTTTTT. This translates into CASSYSGALNTGELFF.

The V gene is TRBV15, the J gene TRBJ1-1; D not resolved. This CDR3 is built from 13 residues. Germline CDR1 and CDR2: LNHNV and YYDKDF (reference sequence). Trimming pared 3 bases from V and 3 bases from J, leaving 8 bases between. CDR3 DNA sequence: TGTGCCACCAGCAGGCCATCGGACACTGAAGCTTTCTTT. This encodes CATSRPSDTEAFF.

The chain carries TRBV5-1 and TRBJ1-3, with 7 bases identical to TRBD1. J gave up 8 bases and V 4 bases, and 9 bases lay outside the gene matches. The CDR3 sequence is 14 residues long. The germline V gene has CDR1 SGHRS and CDR2 YFSETQ. CDR3 in DNA: TGCGCCAGCAGCCCCGGGACAGACGGATACACCATATATTTT. It specifies CASSPGTDGYTIYF. The full variable domain, its missing parts supplied by reference TRBV5-1 and TRBJ1-3, is KAGVTQTPRYLIKTRGQQVTLSCSPISGHRSVSWYQQTPGQGLQFLFEYFSETQRNKGNFPGRFSGRQFSNSRSEMNVSTLELGDSALYLCASSPGTDGYTIYFGEGSWLTVV.

The chain employs TRBV7-9 and TRBJ2-7; TRBD1 matches 7 bases. In germline, CDR1 is SEHNR, CDR2 FQNEAQ (reference sequence). The J segment lost 3 bases and the V segment lost 5 bases, leaving 7 bases of the junction unmatched. This CDR3 spans 14 amino acids. In nucleotides, the CDR3 is TGTGCCAGCAGCGCCGACAGGGCTTACTACGAGCAGTACTTC. Its protein is CASSADRAYYEQYF.

This sequence joins TRBV19 and TRBJ2-6, with 9 bases aligning to TRBD1. Trimming removed 10 bases from V and 2 bases from J; junction bases left unmatched: 9. Germline V lookup: CDR1 LNHDA, CDR2 SQIVND (reference sequence). The length of the CDR3 is 16 residues. CDR3 sequence: CATGQGSSPGANVLTF. The DNA for the CDR3 is TGTGCCACTGGACAGGGGAGTTCCCCTGGGGCCAACGTCCTGACTTTC.

The chain joins TRBV28 to TRBJ2-7; D perhaps matches TRBD1 (5 bases). V was shortened by 6 bases and J by 6 bases, with 18 bases between the two germline ends. There are 14 residues in the CDR3. CDR1 is MDHEN and CDR2 is SYDVKM in the germline V gene. CDR3 sequence (DNA): TGTGCCAGCAGCCTCCGGGCAGGGTGGAGCGAGCAGTACTTC. Translation gives CASSLRAGWSEQYF.

The chain is built from TRBV15 and TRBJ2-3; 11 bases match TRBD2. Germline lookup yields CDR1 LNHNV and CDR2 YYDKDF (reference sequence). V trimming: 5 bases; J trimming: 1 base; junction bases outside the gene matches: 17. The CDR3 covers 20 residues. For the CDR3, the DNA is TGTGCCACCAGCGGTTCCACCGGGACTAGCGGTATAAGGGGCACAGATACGCAGTATTTT. Its protein product is CATSGSTGTSGIRGTDTQYF.

Notes on this clone: Other DNA sequences in this specimen translate into the identical CDR3. The CDR3 here is CASSLRQGADTQYF. Here the CDR3 DNA reads TGCGCCAGCAGCTTGCGTCAGGGTGCCGATACGCAGTATTTT. The genes are TRBV5-1 and TRBJ2-3, with D perhaps TRBD1 (5 bases). This CDR3 has 14 amino acids. Germline V gene sequence: CDR1 SGHRS, CDR2 YFSETQ. V lost 1 base to trimming and J lost 6 bases, with 12 bases between them.

This chain connects TRBV30 to TRBJ1-1; the D gene is possibly TRBD1 (5 bases). Germline V gene data show CDR1 as GTSNPN and CDR2 as SVGIG (reference sequence). The CDR3 covers 13 residues. The V end was cut by 4 bases, the J end by 2 bases, with 11 bases between. CDR3 protein: CAWKRGENTEAFF. The CDR3 DNA reads TGTGCCTGGAAAAGGGGTGAAAACACTGAAGCTTTCTTT.

This clone showed up just once. V is TRBV19 and J is TRBJ1-1; possibly TRBD1 for D (5 bases). The CDR3 extends over 19 amino acids. CDR1 is LNHDA and CDR2 is SQIVND in the germline V gene (reference sequence). Between the trimmed V and J ends, which lost 4 bases and 1 base, there was a span of 25 bases. CDR3 sequence reads: CASSRSHSRVTTGNTEAFF. DNA for the CDR3: TGTGCCAGTAGTAGGAGTCATTCAAGGGTTACTACAGGGAACACTGAAGCTTTCTTT.